This T cell receptor beta chain stems from a study of blood T cell repertoires in COVID-19. On the study more broadly: Material from acute and convalescent COVID-19 was sourced from the United States, Italy and Spain. The cDNA or gDNA used as material had been derived from T cells, B-cell-depleted T cells, or PBMCs.

The CDR3 covers 17 residues. Germline V gene sequence: CDR1 MGHRA, CDR2 YSYEKL. The V and J ends lost 2 bases and 1 base, in that order; junction bases with no gene match: 8. Authors' data handling: Reference gene primer amplification yielded estimated nucleated cell counts. The data were produced by immunoSEQ multiplex PCR, yet TCRdb's version contains in-frame clones alone and is incomplete. V and J calls and clone size are copied from that table; D and trimming were computed from the DNA. The sample yields about 130,000 clones, approximately 86% seen once. The chain couples TRBV4-1 to TRBJ2-3; 8 bases agree with TRBD1. The origin of this receptor is a woman aged 45-60 years who had recovered from COVID-19. Sequenced input: peripheral blood. DNA of the CDR3: TGCGCCAGCAGCCAAATGGGACAGGTCACTGGCACAGATACGCAGTATTTT. Translating it yields CASSQMGQVTGTDTQYF.